This T cell receptor (beta chain) was documented in a study of CXCR3-negative and CXCR3-positive naive CD8 T cells. Across the whole study: Some 130 million TRB reads were obtained in total, which works out to about 1.5 +/- 0.3 million per library.

General study findings and limits: Sequencing showed both naive subsets with comparably high diversity, and memory CD8+ cells much lower. Surface CD5 matched across naive subsets, and TRB CDR3 properties served to infer TCR strength. After cryopreservation, CXCR3 expression dropped partially; most assays used fresh PBMCs.

The libraries of TRB cDNA were constructed through 5' RACE using UMI labels. TCRdb reprocessed the 5' RACE reads and keeps a single row for each CDR3 protein, giving no DNA. The listing records around 48,000 distinct CDR3 sequences. Comments on this clonotype: Its specificity is unknown.

The clonotype comes from a human donor in good health. Some clones in this sample may be carry-over from other donors' samples. The sample comprised memory CD8+ T cells from blood.

CDR3 protein: CAVAANTGELFF. V usage is TRBV28 and J usage is TRBJ2-2. CDR3 length: 12 residues. Germline V CDR1 and CDR2: MDHEN, SYDVKM.